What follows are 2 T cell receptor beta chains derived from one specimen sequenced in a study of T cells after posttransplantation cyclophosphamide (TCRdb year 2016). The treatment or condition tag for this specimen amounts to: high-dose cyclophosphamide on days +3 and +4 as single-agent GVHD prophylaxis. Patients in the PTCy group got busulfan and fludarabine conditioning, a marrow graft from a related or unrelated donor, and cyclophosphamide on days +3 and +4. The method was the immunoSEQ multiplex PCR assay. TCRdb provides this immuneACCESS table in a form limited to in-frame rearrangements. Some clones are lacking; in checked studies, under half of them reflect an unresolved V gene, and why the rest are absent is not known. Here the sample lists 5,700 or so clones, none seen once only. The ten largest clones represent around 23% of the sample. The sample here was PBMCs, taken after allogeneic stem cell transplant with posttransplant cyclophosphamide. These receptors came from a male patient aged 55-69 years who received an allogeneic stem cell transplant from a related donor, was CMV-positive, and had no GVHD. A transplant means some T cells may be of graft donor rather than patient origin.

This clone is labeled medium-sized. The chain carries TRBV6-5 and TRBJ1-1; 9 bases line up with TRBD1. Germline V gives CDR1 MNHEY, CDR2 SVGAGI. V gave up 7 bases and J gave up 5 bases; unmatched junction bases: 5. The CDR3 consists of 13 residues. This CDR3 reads CASNKQGATEAFF. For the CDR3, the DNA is TGTGCCAGCAATAAACAGGGGGCGACTGAAGCTTTCTTT.

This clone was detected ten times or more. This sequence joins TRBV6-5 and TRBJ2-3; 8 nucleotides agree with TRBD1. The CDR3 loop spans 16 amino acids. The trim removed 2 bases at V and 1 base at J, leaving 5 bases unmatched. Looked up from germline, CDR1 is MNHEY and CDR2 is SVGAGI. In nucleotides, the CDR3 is TGTGCCAGCAGTTACCAGGGACAGGAAGGCACAGATACGCAGTATTTT. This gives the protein CASSYQGQEGTDTQYF.